The clone carrying this TCR beta chain was recorded a few times. Its antigen is still unknown. CDR3 length: 14 residues. Germline V CDR1 and CDR2: LNHDA, SQIVND (reference sequence). The V end was cut by 0 bases, the J end by 5 bases, with 10 bases between. These data are taken from a study of post-analysis software for immune sequencing data. The wider study: Relapsing-remitting, secondary progressive and progressive-relapsing forms of multiple sclerosis all featured among disease courses. Overall study results and limits: Batch-matched samples strongly co-clustered by F measure. In patients, five or six TRBV segments were more frequent than in controls, with TRBV5-6, TRBV5-1 and TRBV20-1 among them.

Unique molecular identifiers featured in each of the TCR beta cDNA libraries. Each CDR3 protein is one row after TCRdb ran MiXCR on the PCR reads. The sample carries fewer than 700,000 distinct CDR3 sequences, roughly 47% recorded once. The sample comprised blood. This clonotype was sampled from a girl aged 10 to 17 with multiple sclerosis. The V gene is TRBV19, the J gene TRBJ1-2; no definite D call. For the CDR3, the DNA is TGTGCCAGTAGTATAGACCGGATAAGTTATGGCTACACCTTC. Its translation: CASSIDRISYGYTF.